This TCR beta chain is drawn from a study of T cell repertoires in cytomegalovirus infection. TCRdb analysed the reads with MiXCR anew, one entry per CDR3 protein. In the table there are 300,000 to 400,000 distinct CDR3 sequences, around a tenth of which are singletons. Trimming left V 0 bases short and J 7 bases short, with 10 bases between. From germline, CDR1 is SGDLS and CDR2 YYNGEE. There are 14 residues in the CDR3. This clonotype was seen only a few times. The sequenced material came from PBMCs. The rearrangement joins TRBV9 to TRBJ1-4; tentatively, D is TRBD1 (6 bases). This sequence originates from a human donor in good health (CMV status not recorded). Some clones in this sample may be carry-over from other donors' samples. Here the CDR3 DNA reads TGTGCCAGCAGCGTAGAAGGGGGAGGTGAAAAACTGTTTTTT. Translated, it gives CASSVEGGGEKLFF.